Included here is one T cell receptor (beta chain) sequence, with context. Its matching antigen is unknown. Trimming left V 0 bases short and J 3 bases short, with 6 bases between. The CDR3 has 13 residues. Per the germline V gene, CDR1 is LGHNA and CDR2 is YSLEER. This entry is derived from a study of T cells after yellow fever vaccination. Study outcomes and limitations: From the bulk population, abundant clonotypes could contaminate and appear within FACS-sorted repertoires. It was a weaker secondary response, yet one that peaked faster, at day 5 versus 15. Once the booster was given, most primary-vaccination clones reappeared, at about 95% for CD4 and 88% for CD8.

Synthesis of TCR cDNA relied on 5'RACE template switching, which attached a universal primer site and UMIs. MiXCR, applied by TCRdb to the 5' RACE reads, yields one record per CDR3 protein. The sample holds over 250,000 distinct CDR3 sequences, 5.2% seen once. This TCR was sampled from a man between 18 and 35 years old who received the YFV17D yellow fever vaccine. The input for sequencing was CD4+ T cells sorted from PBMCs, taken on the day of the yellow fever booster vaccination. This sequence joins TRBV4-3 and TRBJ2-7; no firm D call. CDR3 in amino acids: CASSQDSSYEQYF. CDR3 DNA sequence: TGCGCCAGCAGCCAAGATTCGAGCTACGAGCAGTACTTC.